This is a list of T cell receptor beta chains from one sample in a study of blood T cell repertoires in COVID-19. The data were produced by immunoSEQ multiplex PCR, yet TCRdb's version contains in-frame clones alone and is incomplete. The sample comprises under 200,000 clones, approximately 84% of which are singletons, and 5.6% rests with the top ten. Specimen: PBMCs or T cells enriched from blood (not recorded which). These receptors were obtained from a woman aged 40 to 50 with acute COVID-19. Each CDR3 is given with its conserved first and last residue. A D gene is named only where the DNA matches it firmly. Size values are once, few and many counts, or a class for expanded clones, and some rows have none.

V gene: TRBV5-1; J gene: TRBJ2-1; clone size: .; D gene: TRBD2; CDR3 protein: CASSLGGTSADNEQFF; CDR3 DNA: TGCGCCAGCAGCTTGGGCGGGACTAGCGCCGACAATGAGCAGTTCTTC
V gene: TRBV5-1; J gene: TRBJ2-3; clone size: once; D gene: TRBD2; CDR3 protein: CASSYLGLAGDGNTQYF; CDR3 DNA: TGCGCCAGCAGCTATCTGGGACTAGCGGGAGATGGAAATACGCAGTATTTT
V gene: TRBV19; J gene: TRBJ2-5; clone size: .; D gene: TRBD1; CDR3 protein: CASSDRAKETQYF; CDR3 DNA: TGTGCCAGTAGCGACAGGGCCAAAGAGACCCAGTACTTC
V gene: TRBV5-4; J gene: TRBJ1-2; clone size: few; D gene: .; CDR3 protein: CASSVGGYGYTF; CDR3 DNA: TGTGCCAGCAGCGTTGGGGGGTATGGCTACACCTTC
V gene: TRBV6-2/TRBV6-3; J gene: TRBJ2-7; clone size: many; D gene: TRBD2; CDR3 protein: CASSYGTSAYEQYF; CDR3 DNA: TGTGCCAGCAGTTACGGGACTAGCGCCTACGAGCAGTACTTC
V gene: TRBV5-1; J gene: TRBJ2-5; clone size: .; D gene: .; CDR3 protein: CASSLLGAPAETQYF; CDR3 DNA: TGCGCCAGCAGCTTATTAGGGGCGCCGGCAGAGACCCAGTACTTC
V gene: TRBV7-9; J gene: TRBJ2-1; clone size: .; D gene: TRBD2; CDR3 protein: CASSLGTSGNNEQFF; CDR3 DNA: TGTGCCAGCAGCTTAGGGACTAGCGGCAACAATGAGCAGTTCTTC
V gene: TRBV6-1; J gene: TRBJ1-1; clone size: .; D gene: .; CDR3 protein: CASSEARSTEAFF; CDR3 DNA: TGTGCCAGCAGTGAGGCACGGAGCACTGAAGCTTTCTTT
V gene: TRBV29-1; J gene: TRBJ2-5; clone size: .; D gene: TRBD1; CDR3 protein: CSVEERGDREETQYF; CDR3 DNA: TGCAGCGTTGAAGAAAGGGGAGACAGGGAAGAGACCCAGTACTTC
V gene: TRBV7-2; J gene: TRBJ2-2; clone size: .; D gene: TRBD2; CDR3 protein: CASSPPGLAGGGSGELFF; CDR3 DNA: TGTGCCAGCAGCCCCCCCGGTCTAGCGGGAGGTGGCTCCGGGGAGCTGTTTTTT
V gene: TRBV5-1; J gene: TRBJ2-2; clone size: .; D gene: TRBD2; CDR3 protein: CASSLTSGRAVPGELFF; CDR3 DNA: TGCGCCAGCAGCTTGACTAGCGGGAGGGCCGTGCCCGGGGAGCTGTTTTTT
V gene: TRBV3-1/TRBV3-2; J gene: TRBJ2-2; clone size: .; D gene: .; CDR3 protein: CASSQDPRGAGELFF; CDR3 DNA: TGTGCCAGCAGCCAAGATCCTCGGGGTGCCGGGGAGCTGTTTTTT
V gene: TRBV10-3; J gene: TRBJ2-2; clone size: .; D gene: .; CDR3 protein: CAISPEAGRNTGELFF; CDR3 DNA: TGTGCCATCAGCCCCGAAGCCGGGAGGAACACCGGGGAGCTGTTTTTT
V gene: TRBV5-6; J gene: TRBJ1-1; clone size: .; D gene: TRBD1; CDR3 protein: CASSLTGTGTEAFF; CDR3 DNA: TGTGCCAGCAGCCTTACCGGGACAGGGACTGAAGCTTTCTTT
V gene: TRBV19; J gene: TRBJ1-1; clone size: once; D gene: .; CDR3 protein: CASSIALETEAFF; CDR3 DNA: TGTGCCAGTAGTATTGCTCTTGAGACTGAAGCTTTCTTT
V gene: TRBV24-1; J gene: TRBJ2-1; clone size: .; D gene: .; CDR3 protein: CATSDSTLDIPEQFF; CDR3 DNA: TGTGCCACCAGTGACTCTACCTTGGACATACCTGAGCAGTTCTTC
V gene: TRBV27; J gene: TRBJ1-1; clone size: .; D gene: TRBD1; CDR3 protein: CASRGQLNTEAFF; CDR3 DNA: TGTGCCAGCAGGGGACAGCTGAACACTGAAGCTTTCTTT
V gene: TRBV5-1; J gene: TRBJ2-1; clone size: .; D gene: TRBD2; CDR3 protein: CASSPTSGRVNNEQFF; CDR3 DNA: TGCGCCAGCAGCCCGACTAGCGGGAGGGTGAACAATGAGCAGTTCTTC
V gene: TRBV5-6; J gene: TRBJ2-7; clone size: .; D gene: .; CDR3 protein: CASSPGNYGEQYF; CDR3 DNA: TGTGCCAGCAGCCCCGGGAACTACGGCGAGCAGTACTTC
V gene: TRBV20-1; J gene: TRBJ2-4; clone size: .; D gene: TRBD2; CDR3 protein: CSASAGGRDIQYF; CDR3 DNA: TGCAGTGCTAGTGCGGGGGGGCGGGACATTCAGTACTTC
V gene: TRBV6-1; J gene: TRBJ2-2; clone size: few; D gene: .; CDR3 protein: CASSEPWQLNTGELFF; CDR3 DNA: TGTGCCAGCAGTGAACCGTGGCAGTTAAACACCGGGGAGCTGTTTTTT
V gene: TRBV24-1; J gene: TRBJ2-1; clone size: .; D gene: TRBD2; CDR3 protein: CATSVSGALGNEQFF; CDR3 DNA: TGTGCCACCAGTGTTAGCGGGGCCTTGGGGAATGAGCAGTTCTTC
V gene: TRBV7-9; J gene: TRBJ1-2; clone size: few; D gene: TRBD1; CDR3 protein: CASSRGQGSGYTF; CDR3 DNA: TGTGCCAGCAGCCGCGGACAGGGATCTGGCTACACCTTC
V gene: TRBV5-1; J gene: TRBJ2-3; clone size: .; D gene: .; CDR3 protein: CASSFGPSTDTQYF; CDR3 DNA: TGCGCCAGCAGCTTTGGCCCTAGCACAGATACGCAGTATTTT
V gene: TRBV5-5; J gene: TRBJ2-5; clone size: .; D gene: .; CDR3 protein: CASSPGWASPETQYF; CDR3 DNA: TGTGCCAGCAGCCCGGGGTGGGCTAGCCCAGAGACCCAGTACTTC
V gene: TRBV30; J gene: TRBJ1-2; clone size: .; D gene: TRBD1; CDR3 protein: CAWSVKDRGQVGYTF; CDR3 DNA: TGTGCCTGGAGTGTAAAGGACAGGGGACAGGTTGGCTACACCTTC
V gene: TRBV19; J gene: TRBJ1-2; clone size: .; D gene: .; CDR3 protein: CASNSGPTGGYTF; CDR3 DNA: TGTGCCAGTAATTCTGGACCCACGGGAGGCTACACCTTC
V gene: TRBV6-1; J gene: TRBJ2-7; clone size: .; D gene: .; CDR3 protein: CASSEAGGLVSKQYF; CDR3 DNA: TGTGCCAGCAGTGAGGCCGGGGGGCTAGTTAGCAAGCAGTACTTC
V gene: TRBV19; J gene: TRBJ1-5; clone size: .; D gene: .; CDR3 protein: CASSSGQLGHQPQHF; CDR3 DNA: TGTGCCAGTAGTTCAGGACAACTGGGTCATCAGCCCCAGCATTTT
V gene: TRBV6-5; J gene: TRBJ1-2; clone size: .; D gene: TRBD1; CDR3 protein: CASSYARTGGNYGYTF; CDR3 DNA: TGTGCCAGCAGTTACGCCCGGACAGGGGGAAACTATGGCTACACCTTC
V gene: TRBV29-1; J gene: TRBJ1-6; clone size: .; D gene: .; CDR3 protein: CSVGTGNSPLHF; CDR3 DNA: TGCAGCGTAGGTACGGGGAATTCACCCCTCCACTTT
V gene: TRBV18; J gene: TRBJ2-3; clone size: .; D gene: .; CDR3 protein: CASLDAGDTQYF; CDR3 DNA: TGTGCCAGCCTTGATGCAGGCGATACGCAGTATTTT
V gene: TRBV5-6; J gene: TRBJ2-1; clone size: .; D gene: TRBD2; CDR3 protein: CASSLTGTSNEQFF; CDR3 DNA: TGTGCCAGCAGCTTGACCGGGACTAGTAATGAGCAGTTCTTC
V gene: TRBV11-1; J gene: TRBJ2-3; clone size: .; D gene: .; CDR3 protein: CASSFGLFTDTQYF; CDR3 DNA: TGTGCCAGCAGCTTTGGACTTTTCACAGATACGCAGTATTTT